This TCR beta chain appears in the sequencing data of a study of OX40 agonist ivuxolimab in advanced cancers. Sequenced by immunoSEQ multiplex PCR; TCRdb stores in-frame clones only, minus some. Among 60,000 to 65,000 clones listed, about 90% were seen once. Notes on this clone: The target antigen is unknown.

Study results and limitations: Doses of 0.1 to 3.0 mg/kg were accompanied by clonal expansion of CD4+ and CD8+ blood T cells by week 6.

The source of this sequence is an adult with an advanced solid tumor such as melanoma, head and neck, liver or kidney cancer. The sample consisted of CD4+ or CD8+ T cells sorted from blood, taken in a trial of the OX40 agonist ivuxolimab.

CDR3 amino acids: CSVAKGLGYGYTF. For the CDR3, the DNA is TGCAGCGTCGCAAAGGGGTTGGGCTATGGCTACACCTTC. The chain employs TRBV29-1 and TRBJ1-2; D perhaps matches TRBD1 (5 bases). The CDR3 is 13 amino acids. V gave up 6 bases and J gave up 4 bases, with 15 bases separating them. Looked up from germline, CDR1 is SQVTM and CDR2 is ANQGSEA.